A single sample is the source of the 27 T cell receptor beta chains below, sequenced in a study of T cell clonality in common variable immunodeficiency. The method was immunoSEQ multiplex PCR; TCRdb's version includes in-frame clones alone and lacks a portion of them. Sampling found 35,000 to 50,000 clones, none seen once. Sequencing used peripheral blood mononuclear cells. These TCRs come from a person between 18 and 70 years old in good health.

This clone showed up many times. The read ends 3 residues before the CDR3 terminus; that terminus is restored from the germline J gene. This sequence joins TRBV4-1 and TRBJ1-2; 7 nucleotides align to TRBD1. The V gene's germline CDR1 is MGHRA and CDR2 YSYEKL. Trimming cost V 5 bases and J 5 bases; bases outside gene matches: 17. CDR3 length equals 17 residues. The sequenced CDR3 bases are TGCGCCAGCAGCTCCCGGGGAGGGGGCGAATTAAATTATGGC. Its protein is CASSSRGGGELNYG. The whole CDR3 region reads CASSSRGGGELNYGYTF.

In the case of this clone: This sequence may be a read error, since a much larger clone differs from it by one base. Coverage ceases 3 residues before the CDR3 finishes, and the germline J gene fills in the end. The chain joins TRBV5-6 to TRBJ2-7; possibly TRBD1 for D (6 bases). Trimming took 4 bases from V and 0 from J, leaving 8 bases between them. The CDR3 consists of 13 residues. Germline CDR1 SGHDT, CDR2 YYEEEE. The part of the CDR3 DNA that was read is TGTGCCAGCAGCCCGGACAGCTCCTACGAG. Amino acids: CASSPDSSYE. The full CDR3 protein reads CASSPDSSYEQYF.

As to this clone: A much larger clone sits a single nucleotide away, making a read error possible. The read finishes 3 residues shy of the CDR3 end, and the germline J gene is used to complete it. The genes are TRBV7-2 and TRBJ2-3; 8 bases agree with TRBD1. The CDR3 extends over 14 amino acids. Germline V gene data show CDR1 as SGHTA and CDR2 as FQGNSA. The sequenced part of the CDR3 DNA is TGTGCCAGCAGCTTACAGGGGGCGAAGCAGCCG. Translation gives CASSLQGAKQP. The whole CDR3 is CASSLQGAKQPQYF.

This clone was observed at least ten times. The CDR3 end lies 3 residues beyond the end of the read and is filled in from the germline J gene. This chain links TRBV12-3 or TRBV12-4 with TRBJ2-3, with a possible D match to TRBD2 (5 bases). Trimming pared 5 bases from V and 6 bases from J, leaving 18 bases between. The CDR3 has 15 residues. The CDR3 sequence is CASSPLATSRDTQYF. Incomplete CDR3 DNA: TGTGCCAGCAGTCCCCTAGCTACTTCCAGGGATACG.

On this clone: The CDR3 goes on 3 residues after the read ends, and that part is filled in from the germline J gene. The chain couples TRBV20-1 to TRBJ2-3; 14 bases line up with TRBD2. This CDR3 spans 14 amino acids. CDR1 is DFQATT, CDR2 SNEGSKA, per germline (reference sequence). The CDR3 DNA, read in part, is TGCAGTGCACGGACTAGCGGGGGGACCGAGACG. Amino acid sequence: CSARTSGGTET. The full CDR3 is CSARTSGGTETQYF.

This clone was seen at least ten times. The CDR3 loop is CSAPGQAGEQYF. Partial CDR3 DNA: TGCAGCGCCCCGGGACAGGCGGGCGAG. The chain recombines TRBV29-1 with TRBJ2-7, with 8 bases lining up with TRBD1. The read comes to an end 3 residues before the CDR3 does, leaving the germline J gene to fill in the end. This CDR3 is 12 amino acids long. V trimming: 7 bases; J trimming: 6 bases; junction bases outside the gene matches: 8. Germline lookup yields CDR1 SQVTM and CDR2 ANQGSEA.

This clone was recorded many times. The CDR3 extends 3 residues past the end of the read, so its final part is completed from the germline J gene. The V and J genes are TRBV6-1 and TRBJ1-1; tentative D call: TRBD1 (5 bases). The length of the CDR3 is 16 residues. The germline CDR1 and CDR2 sequences are MNHNS and SASEGT. Trimming cost V 2 bases and J 1 base, with 14 bases left between them. CDR3 sequence reads: CASSEWQGGSNTEAFF. Incomplete CDR3 DNA: TGTGCCAGCAGTGAATGGCAGGGCGGTTCGAACACTGAA.

This clone was detected ten times or more. The read ends 3 residues shy of where the CDR3 ends; the end is completed using the germline J gene. V and J are TRBV7-3 and TRBJ2-1, with 11 bases lining up with TRBD2. There are 14 residues in the CDR3. Unmatched junction bases numbered 2, after V lost 5 bases and J lost 5 bases. In germline, CDR1 is SGHTA, CDR2 FQGTGA. Partial CDR3 DNA: TGTGCCAGCAGCCAGGGACTAGCGGACAATGAG. It specifies CASSQGLADNE. The entire CDR3 reads CASSQGLADNEQFF.

This clone was seen ten or more times. The read gets to within 3 residues of the CDR3 end, and the germline J gene fills in the rest. The rearrangement links TRBV7-3 to TRBJ2-3; D may be TRBD2 (5 bases). Trimming shortened V by 3 bases and J by 1 base, and 5 bases separated the two germline ends. CDR1 is SGHTA and CDR2 is FQGTGA in the germline V gene. This CDR3 contains 13 residues. CDR3 DNA (partial): TGTGCCAGCAGCTTTAGCGGCACAGATACG. Amino acids: CASSFSGTDT. The whole CDR3 protein is CASSFSGTDTQYF.

This clone came up many times. The read is 3 residues too short to cover the CDR3 end, so that end is filled in from the germline J gene. This chain uses TRBV5-1 with TRBJ2-7; 8 nucleotides line up with TRBD2. J was trimmed by 2 bases and V by 4 bases; bases with no gene match: 5. Germline V lookup: CDR1 SGHRS, CDR2 YFSETQ. This CDR3 region has 14 residues. The part of the CDR3 DNA that was read is TGCGCCAGCAGCCCTGGACTAGCCCCCTACGAG. It yields the protein CASSPGLAPYE. The whole CDR3 region reads CASSPGLAPYEQYF. Full variable domain (missing parts from reference TRBV5-1 and TRBJ2-7): KAGVTQTPRYLIKTRGQQVTLSCSPISGHRSVSWYQQTPGQGLQFLFEYFSETQRNKGNFPGRFSGRQFSNSRSEMNVSTLELGDSALYLCASSPGLAPYEQYFGPGTRLTVT.

This clone was counted many times. The CDR3 end lies 3 residues beyond the end of the read and is filled in from the germline J gene. The chain has TRBV7-2 and TRBJ2-7; D ambiguous. This CDR3 is 14 amino acids long. Germline assignment: CDR1 SGHTA and CDR2 FQGNSA. Trimming took 5 bases from V and 4 from J, leaving 15 bases between them. The DNA read from the CDR3 is TGTGCCAGCAGCCCACAACTATCCCTTTACGAG. Residues: CASSPQLSLYE. The complete CDR3 reads CASSPQLSLYEQYF.

This clone was observed at least ten times. CDR3 DNA, as far as it was read: TGTGCCAGTAGTATTCGTCCAGTCAACCAAGAGACC. Amino acids: CASSIRPVNQET. The CDR3 in full is CASSIRPVNQETQYF. The V gene is TRBV19, the J gene TRBJ2-5; no firm D call. The read ends 3 residues early relative to the CDR3; the germline J gene fills the gap. This CDR3 comprises 15 residues. With 3 bases removed from V and 0 bases from J, the gap between germline ends came to 11 bases. Germline-derived CDR1 and CDR2 are LNHDA and SQIVND (reference sequence).

This clone was counted ten times or more. The read stops 3 residues short of the end of the CDR3; the missing end is completed from the germline J gene. The chain employs TRBV7-9 and TRBJ2-5; D may be TRBD2 (6 bases). V shed 1 base and J shed 3 bases, with 9 bases lying between them. The CDR3 runs to 14 residues. Germline V lookup: CDR1 SEHNR, CDR2 FQNEAQ (reference sequence). CDR3 sequence reads: CASSLELAKETQYF. Incomplete CDR3 DNA: TGTGCCAGCAGCTTAGAACTAGCCAAAGAGACC.

In this sample, this clone turned up many times. The read terminates 3 residues before the CDR3 end, so the remaining end is supplied by the germline J gene. The chain recombines TRBV10-3 with TRBJ2-7; TRBD1 is a possible D gene (7 bases). The CDR3 is 14 amino acids. Germline V gene data show CDR1 as ENHRY and CDR2 as SYGVKD. With 10 bases removed from V and 4 bases from J, the gap between germline ends came to 20 bases. The sequenced part of the CDR3 DNA is TGTGCCACCACCGGGGGACAGCGCCTATACGAG. It codes for CATTGGQRLYE. The whole CDR3 protein is CATTGGQRLYEQYF.

Of note for this clone: Germline and junction disagree at one end, which may indicate a read error. The CDR3 is cut off 3 residues early in the read; its end comes from the germline J gene. The chain has TRBV18 and TRBJ1-5; tentatively, D is TRBD1 (6 bases). The CDR3 sequence is 16 residues long. The V gene's germline CDR1 is KGHSH and CDR2 LQKENI. The sequenced CDR3 bases are TGTGCCAGCTCCAAACTCCCAGGGGATAGCGATCAGCCC. Protein sequence: CASSKLPGDSDQP. The entire CDR3 protein reads CASSKLPGDSDQPQHF.

This clone was found many times. The sequenced part of the CDR3 DNA is TGTGCCAGCAGTGAAGTTCCAGGGGCAGTGGGCGGC. This translates into CASSEVPGAVGG. Given in full, the CDR3 is CASSEVPGAVGGYTF. The chain links TRBV6-1 to TRBJ1-2, with D possibly TRBD1 on 6 matching bases. The read ends 3 residues shy of where the CDR3 ends; the end is completed using the germline J gene. Looked up from germline, CDR1 is MNHNS and CDR2 is SASEGT. CDR3 length equals 15 residues.

The sample holds a few counts of this clone. The CDR3 extends 3 residues past the end of the read, so its final part is completed from the germline J gene. The V and J genes are TRBV11-2 and TRBJ2-3, with a possible D match to TRBD2 (6 bases). CDR3 length equals 14 residues. From germline, CDR1 is SGHAT and CDR2 FQNNGV. With 2 bases removed from V and 4 bases from J, the gap between germline ends came to 10 bases. The CDR3 bases that were read are TGTGCCAGCAGCTTAAGACTAGTCCCAGATACG. Translated, it gives CASSLRLVPDT. The complete CDR3 reads CASSLRLVPDTQYF.

The sample holds many counts of this clone. The read ends 3 residues shy of where the CDR3 ends; the end is completed using the germline J gene. This chain uses TRBV19 with TRBJ1-1, with a possible D match to TRBD1 (6 bases). The CDR3 spans 13 residues. V was shortened by 4 bases and J by 5 bases, with 11 bases between the two germline ends. Germline V gene data show CDR1 as LNHDA and CDR2 as SQIVND (reference sequence). The CDR3 here is CASSRQEGTEAFF. The CDR3 bases that were read are TGTGCCAGTAGTAGACAGGAGGGTACTGAA.

This clone was picked up many times. The read terminates 3 residues ahead of where the CDR3 ends, so the germline J gene completes it. The gene calls are TRBV7-9 and TRBJ2-5; 7 nucleotides line up with TRBD2. This CDR3 contains 14 residues. V lost 5 bases and J lost 1; bases outside the gene matches: 4. Germline assignment: CDR1 SEHNR and CDR2 FQNEAQ (reference sequence). CDR3 DNA, as far as it was read: TGTGCCAGCAGCCCGGGACTAATCCAAGAGACC. Protein: CASSPGLIQET. The whole CDR3 region reads CASSPGLIQETQYF. The full variable domain, rest sourced from reference TRBV7-9 and TRBJ2-5, is DTGVSQNPRHKITKRGQNVTFRCDPISEHNRLYWYRQTLGQGPEFLTYFQNEAQLEKSRLLSDRFSAERPKGSFSTLEIQRTEQGDSAMYLCASSPGLIQETQYFGPGTRLLVL.

This clone came up many times. The sequence runs out 3 residues before the end of the CDR3; the remainder is reconstructed from the germline J gene. J is TRBJ2-1 and V is TRBV2, with 12 bases fitting TRBD2. CDR1 is SNHLY, CDR2 FYNNEI, per germline. J gave up 8 bases and V 5 bases, and 7 bases lay outside the gene matches. The CDR3 has 15 amino acids. The part of the CDR3 DNA that was read is TGTGCCAGCAGTCCGCGGACTAGCGGGAACGATGAG. It encodes CASSPRTSGNDE. The whole CDR3 reads CASSPRTSGNDEQFF.

At least ten counts were recorded for this clone. The covered CDR3 bases are TGTGCCTGGAGTGTAGGGGGACCCCCCGCTGAG. Protein: CAWSVGGPPAE. The entire CDR3 is CAWSVGGPPAEQFF. The rearrangement links TRBV30 to TRBJ2-1; D is perhaps TRBD1 (6 bases). The read gets to within 3 residues of the CDR3 end, and the germline J gene fills in the rest. Trimming cost V 0 bases and J 9 bases, with 15 bases left between them. This CDR3 spans 14 amino acids. Per germline, CDR1 GTSNPN and CDR2 SVGIG (reference sequence). Complete variable domain (other parts from reference TRBV30 and TRBJ2-1): SQTIHQWPATLVQPVGSPLSLECTVEGTSNPNLYWYRQAAGRGLQLLFYSVGIGQISSEVPQNLSASRPQDRQFILSSKKLLLSDSGFYLCAWSVGGPPAEQFFGPGTRLTVL.

This clone came up many times. The DNA ends 3 residues before the CDR3 does, and the rest of the CDR3 is filled in from the germline J gene. The J gene is TRBJ2-7, the V gene TRBV20-1; TRBD2 matches at 12 bases. CDR3 size: 17 residues. Per germline, CDR1 DFQATT and CDR2 SNEGSKA (reference sequence). V shed 2 bases, J shed 2 bases, and the junction held 10 bases outside the gene matches. CDR3 residues: CSARRSVTSGSTYEQYF. The DNA read from the CDR3 is TGCAGTGCTAGAAGGTCCGTGACTAGCGGGAGTACCTACGAG.

This clone was seen many times. The read ends 3 residues early relative to the CDR3; the germline J gene fills the gap. The rearrangement links TRBV9 to TRBJ2-3, with unresolved D. Germline V gene sequence: CDR1 SGDLS, CDR2 YYNGEE. Trimming left V 0 bases short and J 6 bases short, with 5 bases between. CDR3 length equals 12 residues. CDR3 residues: CASSVDGDTQYF. The sequenced part of the CDR3 DNA is TGTGCCAGCAGCGTAGACGGGGATACG. The full variable domain, with the rest looked up from reference TRBV9 and TRBJ2-3, is DSGVTQTPKHLITATGQRVTLRCSPRSGDLSVYWYQQSLDQGLQFLIQYYNGEERAKGNILERFSAQQFPDLHSELNLSSLELGDSALYFCASSVDGDTQYFGPGTRLTVL.

Ten or more counts support this clone. The CDR3 end is not reached by the read, which stops 3 residues before it; the germline J gene fills it in. The chain recombines TRBV9 with TRBJ2-7; TRBD2 agrees at 9 bases. Germline lookup yields CDR1 SGDLS and CDR2 YYNGEE. After removal of 1 base from V and 4 bases from J, the junction contained 3 bases not matched to a gene. The CDR3 is made up of 14 amino acids. The CDR3 bases that were read are TGTGCCAGCAGCGTAACGACTAGCGGATACGAG. Protein product: CASSVTTSGYE. The CDR3 reads in full as CASSVTTSGYEQYF.

Ten or more counts support this clone. Read sequence stops 3 residues before the CDR3 end, and the germline J gene provides the missing end. The chain uses TRBV7-6 and TRBJ2-5; D possibly corresponds to TRBD2 (5 bases). CDR1 is SGHVS and CDR2 is FNYEAQ in the germline V gene. CDR3 length: 16 residues. V lost 2 bases and J 2 bases, leaving 15 bases between the germline ends. CDR3 sequence: CASSLNYGAGQETQYF. Incomplete CDR3 DNA: TGTGCCAGCAGCTTAAATTATGGCGCGGGTCAAGAGACC.

The table lists this clone with many counts. With the read ending 3 residues before the CDR3 end, the germline J gene is used to fill in that end. The V and J genes are TRBV20-1 and TRBJ1-1, with 10 bases that match TRBD1. CDR3 length equals 16 residues. Germline trimming cut 2 bases from V and 5 bases from J; bases unmatched to any gene: 11. Per germline, CDR1 DFQATT and CDR2 SNEGSKA (reference sequence). CDR3 amino acids: CSARPEGTGVGTEAFF. The CDR3 bases that were read are TGCAGTGCTAGACCCGAGGGGACAGGGGTAGGGACTGAA.

This clone has ten or more counts. The CDR3 end is not reached by the read, which stops 3 residues before it; the germline J gene fills it in. V gene TRBV30 combines with J gene TRBJ1-5; no clear D gene. Deletions cut 2 bases from V and 7 bases from J, with 12 bases between. This CDR3 comprises 13 residues. CDR1 is GTSNPN, CDR2 SVGIG, per germline (reference sequence). CDR3 amino acids: CAWSPTGRQPQHF. CDR3 DNA (partial): TGTGCCTGGAGTCCCACGGGGAGACAGCCC.